What follows describes a single T cell receptor (beta chain). Antigen unknown. V lost 5 bases to trimming and J lost 1 base, with 13 bases between them. Germline CDR1 is SGHAT and CDR2 is FQNNGV. The CDR3 loop spans 15 amino acids. These data originate in a study of T cells after yellow fever vaccination. 5'RACE template switching added a universal primer site and UMIs to TCR cDNA. Each CDR3 protein is one row after TCRdb ran MiXCR on the 5' RACE reads. This table holds 450,000 to 550,000 distinct CDR3 sequences, about a fifth found once. General observations from the study: Boosting was followed by the reappearance of most primary-vaccination clones (96% CD4, around 91% CD8).

Sequences were derived from PBMCs, sampled approximately 22 days after the first yellow fever vaccination. This receptor was identified in a man aged 18 to 29 who received the YFV17D yellow fever vaccine. The chain recombines TRBV11-2 with TRBJ2-3; no definite D call. The CDR3: CASSAGDARTDTQYF. In nucleotides, the CDR3 is TGTGCCAGCAGCGCCGGCGATGCCCGCACAGATACGCAGTATTTT.